A single sample gave rise to the 8 T cell receptor beta chains below, sequenced in a study of blood T cell repertoires in COVID-19. The assay was immunoSEQ multiplex PCR, and TCRdb's table has in-frame clones only and misses some. The sample contains approximately 220,000 clones, 84% of which appear only once. The source material was peripheral blood. The source is a woman in her sixties with acute or convalescent COVID-19.

The gene calls are TRBV6-6 and TRBJ1-1, with unresolved D. The CDR3 is 14 amino acids. Trimming shortened V by 2 bases and J by 4 bases, and 11 bases separated the two germline ends. CDR1 is MNHNY and CDR2 is SVGAGI in the germline V gene (reference sequence). The CDR3 DNA is TGTGCCAGCAGTTACAGCGGAAAATTCACTGAAGCTTTCTTT. Protein sequence: CASSYSGKFTEAFF.

This chain uses TRBV24-1 with TRBJ2-2; D perhaps matches TRBD1 (6 bases). This CDR3 is 13 amino acids long. Germline assignment: CDR1 KGHDR and CDR2 SFDVKD. V was clipped by 9 bases and J by 5 bases, with 12 bases between them. CDR3: CATGSGETGELFF. The DNA for the CDR3 is TGTGCCACCGGCTCAGGGGAAACCGGGGAGCTGTTTTTT.

The CDR3 DNA reads TGTGCCAGCAGCTCAGTACGCTACAATGAGCAGTTCTTC. It yields the protein CASSSVRYNEQFF. This chain joins TRBV6-5 and TRBJ2-1; D is uncertain. Trimming took 6 bases from V and 3 from J, leaving 9 bases between them. This CDR3 region has 13 residues. CDR1 MNHEY and CDR2 SVGAGI come from the germline V gene.

This clone occurred a few times. J is TRBJ1-2 and V is TRBV6-1; the D gene is possibly TRBD1 (6 bases). V was clipped by 3 bases and J by 1 base, with 12 bases between them. The germline gives CDR1 MNHNS, CDR2 SASEGT. The CDR3 extends over 15 amino acids. CDR3 amino acids: CASSDNREYNYGYTF. In nucleotides, the CDR3 is TGTGCCAGCAGTGATAACAGGGAGTATAACTATGGCTACACCTTC.

V gene TRBV5-1 combines with J gene TRBJ1-1; D might be TRBD1 (6 bases). Germline assignment: CDR1 SGHRS and CDR2 YFSETQ. V was cut by 3 bases and J by 8 bases, with 11 bases left in between. This CDR3 spans 12 amino acids. The DNA for the CDR3 is TGCGCCAGCAGCTGGGGGCTGGGAGAAGCTTTCTTT. It translates to CASSWGLGEAFF.

This chain links TRBV30 with TRBJ1-1; weak D call: TRBD1 (6 bases). CDR1 and CDR2 (germline): GTSNPN, SVGIG (reference sequence). The V end was cut by 3 bases, the J end by 4 bases, with 21 bases between. This CDR3 is 16 amino acids long. CDR3 sequence (DNA): TGTGCCTGGAGAGTTGGGGGCTATAGGAAGCGCACTGAAGCTTTCTTT. Its translation: CAWRVGGYRKRTEAFF.

There are a few counts of this clone. The rearrangement uses TRBV6-5 and TRBJ2-5; a possible D gene is TRBD2 (5 bases). Germline CDR1 and CDR2: MNHEY and SVGAGI. V gave up 3 bases and J gave up 3 bases, with 8 bases separating them. This CDR3 contains 13 residues. DNA of the CDR3: TGTGCCAGCAGTTATCTAGCTAAAGAGACCCAGTACTTC. Translating gives CASSYLAKETQYF.

The V gene is TRBV11-1, the J gene TRBJ1-1; 8 nucleotides line up with TRBD1. The CDR3 spans 14 residues. CDR1 and CDR2 from the germline V gene are SGHAT and FQDESV (reference sequence). The junction had 4 bases not matched to a gene; V was cut back by 1 base and J by 6 bases. CDR3 protein: CASSLVPQGAEAFF. The DNA for the CDR3 is TGTGCCAGCAGCTTAGTTCCACAGGGGGCTGAAGCTTTCTTT.